The present entry profiles one T cell receptor beta chain with its context. This specimen includes other DNA sequences encoding the same CDR3. The sample comes from a study of shared clonotypes between healthy human individuals. J lost 2 bases, V lost 3 bases, and 3 bases had no gene match. The CDR3 length is 14 residues. Looked up from germline, CDR1 is SGHAT and CDR2 is FQNNGV. In the original workflow: ImmunoSEQ yielded junction-only sequences lacking quality scores, so filtering differed. Clones were read by immunoSEQ multiplex PCR, and TCRdb kept only the in-frame ones, dropping some. The D gene and trimming were derived from the DNA, and the V and J assignments and clone size from that table. The sample holds about 96,000 clones, 68% seen once.

The J gene is TRBJ1-1, the V gene TRBV11-2; 7 nucleotides line up with TRBD1. The specimen sequenced was memory CD8+ T cells sorted from blood. Indicated subset: CD45RO+ cells pooled with CCR7-negative TemRA cells. The TCR originated in a man aged 25-40 years in good health. As DNA, the CDR3 is TGTGCCAGCAGCTTGAGGGGGCGAAACACTGAAGCTTTCTTT. Its translation is CASSLRGRNTEAFF.